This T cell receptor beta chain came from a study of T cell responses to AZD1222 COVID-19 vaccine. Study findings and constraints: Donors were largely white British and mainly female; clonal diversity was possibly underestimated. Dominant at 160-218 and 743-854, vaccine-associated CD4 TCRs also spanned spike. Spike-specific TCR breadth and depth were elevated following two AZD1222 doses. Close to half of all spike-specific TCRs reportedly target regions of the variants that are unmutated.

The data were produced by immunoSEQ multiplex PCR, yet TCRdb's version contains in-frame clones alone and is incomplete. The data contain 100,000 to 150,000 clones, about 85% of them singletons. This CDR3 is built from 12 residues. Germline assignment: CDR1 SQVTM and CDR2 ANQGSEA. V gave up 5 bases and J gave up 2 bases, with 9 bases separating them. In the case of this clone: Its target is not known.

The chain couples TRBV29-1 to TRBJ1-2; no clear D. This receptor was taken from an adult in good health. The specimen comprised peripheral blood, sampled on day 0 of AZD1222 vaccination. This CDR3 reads CSVRKINYGYTF. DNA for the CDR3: TGCAGCGTTCGGAAAATCAACTATGGCTACACCTTC.